This T cell receptor (beta chain) was retrieved from a study of blood T cells in healthy people across ages. Together with a sample-barcoded 5' primer, a J-beta primer mix was included in a second PCR lasting about 6 to 11 cycles. TCRdb re-derived calls from the 5' RACE reads in MiXCR, one entry per CDR3 protein. The sample lists roughly 1.7 million distinct CDR3 sequences, roughly 32% occurring once. This CDR3 has 14 amino acids. Germline V CDR1 and CDR2: DFQATT, SNEGSKA (reference sequence). The V gene lost 6 bases and the J gene lost 5 bases, with 19 bases spanning the gap. This clonotype has a handful of counts.

This sequence joins TRBV20-1 and TRBJ1-1, with D possibly being TRBD1 (5 bases). Sequenced: blood. The receptor was derived from a woman in her 30s in good health. The CDR3 spells CSAIVGGRWTEAFF. The CDR3 coding sequence is TGCAGTGCCATAGTGGGGGGTCGGTGGACTGAAGCTTTCTTT.